This TCR beta chain was sequenced in a study of human T cells and chemical hapten exposure. The overall study: The use of 2% DPC on about 2 cm by about 2 cm of upper inner arm skin constituted sensitization. Weekly scalp doses of diphenylcyclopropenone were given to patients during the roughly 24-week study. Study-wide results and caveats: Expanded TCRs created a significantly greater count of big CDR3 similarity clusters than controls did.

CDR1 is MNHEY and CDR2 is SVGEGT in the germline V gene. The CDR3 is 12 residues long. The ends were cut back, 8 bases at V and 4 bases at J, with 11 bases in the middle. TCRdb independently ran MiXCR on the RACE reads; one entry per CDR3 protein. The table records about 380,000 distinct CDR3 sequences, roughly 4.6% of them present only once. The sample holds many counts of this clonotype. Its antigen is still unknown. Time point described: pre-sensitization, week 0. As for treatment: therapeutic diphenylcyclopropenone sensitization with weekly scalp DPC. Blood draws came before every patch-test application.

The chain is built from TRBV6-2 or TRBV6-3 and TRBJ1-2; D gene unclear. The sequence was obtained from a woman between 50 and 59 years old with alopecia areata. Some clones in this sample may be carry-over from other donors' samples. This sample comprised whole blood, obtained in connection with sensitization to the hapten diphenylcyclopropenone (DPC). CDR3 DNA: TGTGCCAGCCGCAGTGCTACCTATGGCTACACCTTC. This sequence encodes CASRSATYGYTF.